Sequencing of this T cell receptor (beta chain) was carried out in a study of beta chain features in type 1 diabetes. On the study more broadly: Patients shared similar age, gender and cell yields with healthy donors. Study-wide results and caveats: The naive, central memory and Treg TCRB repertoires looked more alike in patients than they did in healthy donors.

As regards this clone: Its antigen is undetermined.

Expressed TCRB transcripts were sequenced after all isolated RNA was converted to cDNA. Generated by immunoSEQ multiplex PCR, the TCRdb table keeps only in-frame clones and is missing some. The sample consists of almost 350,000 clones, roughly 21% of them appearing once. CDR1 SGHRS and CDR2 YFSETQ come from the germline V gene. CDR3 size: 17 residues. V lost 2 bases, J lost 4 bases, and 12 bases stayed unmatched. The chain carries TRBV5-1 and TRBJ2-3, with 8 positions matching TRBD2. The sequence was obtained from a woman aged 18-35 years in good health. The sample taken for sequencing was naive CD4+ T cells from blood. CDR3 amino acids: CASSFGTVAGGSDTQYF. The CDR3 DNA reads as TGCGCCAGCAGCTTCGGGACGGTGGCGGGAGGTTCAGATACGCAGTATTTT.